The clone carrying this T cell receptor beta chain was seen a handful of times. The data originate from a study of shared clonotypes between healthy human individuals. The V gene's germline CDR1 is SQVTM and CDR2 ANQGSEA. The CDR3 has 11 residues. Trimming took off 3 bases at V and 8 bases at J, with 10 bases between the two ends. Repertoires were generated with immunoSEQ multiplex PCR, while TCRdb's copy carries only in-frame clones and drops some. The sample gives some 500,000 clones, about 96% of which show up once; about 0.059% is in the top ten. The investigators split CD4+ cells into a CD45RA+ naive subset and a CD45RA-negative memory subset.

Sequencing input: naive CD4+ T cells sorted from blood. Subset given: CD45RA+ positively selected. V gene TRBV29-1 combines with J gene TRBJ1-2, with TRBD1 as a possible D gene (6 bases). This receptor was taken from a woman aged 30 to 39 in good health. The CDR3 bases are TGCAGCGTTGATGGGGGCGGAGGCTACACCTTC. It translates to CSVDGGGGYTF.